This TCR beta chain was profiled in a study of human T cells and chemical hapten exposure. Study-wide context: Diphenylcyclopropenone was applied weekly to patients' scalps across the approximately 25-week study.

Study-wide points: Donors were affected by alopecia, so their immune reaction might vary from that of healthy individuals.

Via MiXCR, TCRdb re-called the RACE reads, giving one row per CDR3 protein. The sample has some 90,000 distinct CDR3 sequences; 8.5% are singletons. This clonotype occurred a few times. Its target is unknown. The sample's time point: pre-sensitization, week 0. Treatment indicated: therapeutic diphenylcyclopropenone sensitization with weekly scalp DPC. In germline, CDR1 is MNHEY, CDR2 SVGAGI. V lost 4 bases to trimming and J lost 7 bases, with 16 bases between them. The CDR3 is 14 amino acids. Sequences were derived from whole blood, sampled in connection with sensitization to the hapten diphenylcyclopropenone (DPC). The clonotype was recovered from a man between 35 and 55 years old with alopecia areata. Some clones in this sample may be carry-over from other donors' samples. This chain joins TRBV6-5 and TRBJ2-5; D not resolved. The CDR3: CASSSLRVLGTQYF. The CDR3 DNA reads as TGTGCCAGCAGTTCCCTCCGAGTACTTGGGACCCAGTACTTC.